Listed here are 6 T cell receptor beta chains from one sample, sequenced in a study of T cell responses to AZD1222 COVID-19 vaccine. Libraries were prepared by immunoSEQ multiplex PCR; TCRdb keeps only in-frame clonotypes and omits some of them. The sample carries approximately 150,000 clones, 80% to 95% recorded once. The specimen comprised peripheral blood, sampled 28 days after the second AZD1222 dose. Receptors were obtained from an adult who received the AZD1222 COVID-19 vaccine.

The V and J genes are TRBV5-1 and TRBJ1-5; no definite D call. Trimming shortened V by 4 bases and J by 8 bases, and 13 bases separated the two germline ends. Per the germline V gene, CDR1 is SGHRS and CDR2 is YFSETQ. The CDR3 is 13 residues long. Here the CDR3 reads CASSNGSGKPQHF. The DNA of the CDR3 is TGCGCCAGCAGCAACGGAAGTGGGAAGCCCCAGCATTTT.

This chain links TRBV5-1 with TRBJ1-1; D perhaps matches TRBD1 (6 bases). The CDR3 sequence is 14 residues long. Germline CDR1 reads SGHRS; CDR2 reads YFSETQ. V lost 4 bases and J lost 5, with 15 bases in between. CDR3 nucleotide sequence: TGCGCCAGCAGCCGGCCGGGGGGCCGGACTGAAGCTTTCTTT. Protein sequence: CASSRPGGRTEAFF.

The rearrangement uses TRBV3-1 (or the pseudogene TRBV3-2) and TRBJ1-1; tentatively, D is TRBD1 (6 bases). The CDR3 contains 16 residues. V was clipped by 3 bases and J by 4 bases, with 18 bases between them. CDR1 is LGHDT, CDR2 YNNKEL, per germline (reference sequence). CDR3 amino acids: CASSQGPTGPRTEAFF. DNA for the CDR3: TGTGCCAGCAGCCAGGGGCCGACAGGCCCTCGCACTGAAGCTTTCTTT.

The genes are TRBV6-6 and TRBJ2-3; no clear D. Trimming shortened V by 8 bases and J by 5 bases, and 11 bases separated the two germline ends. The CDR3 contains 12 residues. Germline loops: CDR1 MNHNY, CDR2 SVGAGI (reference sequence). CDR3 in amino acids: CASSILGDTQYF. DNA for the CDR3: TGTGCCAGCTCGATTTTAGGAGATACGCAGTATTTT.

The V gene is TRBV27, the J gene TRBJ2-5, with D possibly called TRBD1 or TRBD2 (5 bases each). Germline values: CDR1 MNHEY, CDR2 SMNVEV (reference sequence). The CDR3 is 14 amino acids. V was trimmed by 6 bases and J by 2 bases, leaving 13 bases between them. CDR3 nucleotides: TGTGCCAGCAGCAGGGCGGGTGCGCAAGAGACCCAGTACTTC. Its translation is CASSRAGAQETQYF.

The rearrangement uses TRBV9 and TRBJ1-2, with 8 bases that match TRBD1. V shed 3 bases, J shed 5 bases, and the junction held 6 bases outside the gene matches. This CDR3 comprises 14 residues. Germline V CDR1 and CDR2: SGDLS, YYNGEE. Here the CDR3 DNA reads TGTGCCAGCAGCGGAGGACAGGGTGGATATGGCTACACCTTC. This encodes CASSGGQGGYGYTF.